This is a list of T cell receptor beta chains from one sample in a study of CD8+CD57+ T cells in acquired aplastic anemia. TCRdb recomputed calls from the reads with MiXCR, one row per CDR3 protein. This table holds about 180,000 distinct CDR3 sequences, just over 45% found once. Material: sorted CD4+, CD8+, or CD8+CD57+ T cells (not recorded which) from PBMCs. Receptors originate from a human donor in good health. Each CDR3 is given with its conserved first and last residue. The D gene is left open where the match is weak. Not all rows give a size; the values are once, few, many and, for expanded clones, a class.

j_call clone_size d_call v_call cdr3_nt cdr3_aa
TRBJ1-3 many - TRBV6-1 TGTGCCACAAGGGGGGATCCCACTGGAAACACCATATATTTT CATRGDPTGNTIYF
TRBJ1-1 - TRBD1 TRBV25-1 TGTGCCGGCGGACAGGGGGCAGTTGAAGCTTTCTTT CAGGQGAVEAFF
TRBJ2-4 - - TRBV28 TGTGCAGCCGGGGAACTAGCCAAAAACATTCAGTACTTC CAAGELAKNIQYF
TRBJ2-7 many TRBD2 TRBV6-5 TGTGCCAGCAGTTACTCGACTAGCGGGAACTACGAGCAGTACTTC CASSYSTSGNYEQYF
TRBJ1-2 - TRBD1 TRBV5-5 TGTGCCAGCAGCAAAGCCGGGACAGCGAGCTATGGCTACACCTTC CASSKAGTASYGYTF
TRBJ2-7 - - TRBV4-1 TGCGCCAGCAGCCAACGACAGGTAGGGCCCTACGAGCAGTACTTC CASSQRQVGPYEQYF
TRBJ1-1 - TRBD1 TRBV24-1 TGTGCCACCAGTCCAACAGGGGGATTGAACACTGAAGCTTTCTTT CATSPTGGLNTEAFF
TRBJ2-7 - - TRBV15 TGTGCCACCAGCAGTTACCCTAGGGTGGGGACAAGAGCCTACGAGCAGTACTTC CATSSYPRVGTRAYEQYF
TRBJ2-1 - - TRBV15 TGTGCCACCAGCAGAGAACAACGGTACAATGAGCAGTTCTTC CATSREQRYNEQFF
TRBJ2-7 few - TRBV9 TGTGCCAGCAGCCCGGAGGCGGAACCTAACGAGCAGTACTTC CASSPEAEPNEQYF
TRBJ2-1 - - TRBV6-6 TGTTCCAGCAGTTACACGGGAAGCTCCTACAATGAGCAGTTCTTC CSSSYTGSSYNEQFF
TRBJ1-3 many - TRBV9 TGTGCCAGCAGCGCGTCCTACTCTGGAAACACCATATATTTT CASSASYSGNTIYF
TRBJ2-1 many TRBD1 TRBV24-1 TGTGCCACCAGTGAACCCGACAGGGGCGGGCAGTTCTTC CATSEPDRGGQFF
TRBJ2-1 - - TRBV10-3 TGTGCCATCAGCCACGGGGACTACAATGAGCAGTTCTTC CAISHGDYNEQFF
TRBJ1-5 few - TRBV20-1 TGCAGTGCTAGAGTGTCGGGACGCTCGGATCCGCCCCAGCATTTT CSARVSGRSDPPQHF
TRBJ2-1 - TRBD2 TRBV6-1 TGTGCCAGCAGGCTAGCGGGGGGCCACAATGAGCAGTTCTTC CASRLAGGHNEQFF
TRBJ2-7 - - TRBV20-1 TGCAGTGCTAGCGGGGGTTCCTACGAGCAGTACTTC CSASGGSYEQYF
TRBJ2-3 - TRBD1 TRBV5-1 TGCGCCAGCAGCTTCCAGGGGGAAGATACGCAGTATTTT CASSFQGEDTQYF
TRBJ2-7 - TRBD1 TRBV25-1 TGTGCCAGCAGTGAAGGGTCTATGGCAGGGGGCGACCAGTACTTC CASSEGSMAGGDQYF
TRBJ2-1 many TRBD1 TRBV7-2 TGTGCCAGCAGCCACGCCGTGAGACAGGGGCACTACAATGAGCAGTTCTTC CASSHAVRQGHYNEQFF
TRBJ1-2 many - TRBV19 TGTGCCAGTACCCCCGGGGGACGGCTAAACTATGGCTACACCTTC CASTPGGRLNYGYTF
TRBJ2-1 - - TRBV20-1 TGCAGTGCTATCCGGCCAGTTTACAATGAGCAGTTCTTC CSAIRPVYNEQFF